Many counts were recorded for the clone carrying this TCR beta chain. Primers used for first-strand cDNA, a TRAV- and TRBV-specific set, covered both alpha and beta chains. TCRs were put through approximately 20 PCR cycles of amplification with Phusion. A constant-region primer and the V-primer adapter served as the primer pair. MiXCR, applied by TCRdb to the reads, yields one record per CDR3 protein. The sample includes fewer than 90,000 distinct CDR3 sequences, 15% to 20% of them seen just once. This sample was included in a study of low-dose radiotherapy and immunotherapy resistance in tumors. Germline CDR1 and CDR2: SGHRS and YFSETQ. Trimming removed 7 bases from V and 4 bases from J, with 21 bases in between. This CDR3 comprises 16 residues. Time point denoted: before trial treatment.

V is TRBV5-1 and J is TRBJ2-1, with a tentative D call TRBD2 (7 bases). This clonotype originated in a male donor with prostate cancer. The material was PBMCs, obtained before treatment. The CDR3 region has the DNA TGCGCCAGCTCAAATGGGGGCAGCGGGACTTACAATGAGCAGTTCTTC. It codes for CASSNGGSGTYNEQFF.